These 20 T cell receptor beta chains came from one sample sequenced in a study of cytomegalovirus exposure and HLA in healthy donors. In the PCR, 60 Vbeta and 13 Jbeta primers were used. Here immunoSEQ multiplex PCR was the method, and the copy in TCRdb shows in-frame clones only, minus some. The table shows around 110,000 clones, with roughly 79% occurring only once. Material for sequencing was PBMCs. These receptors originate from a woman younger than 30 in good health and CMV-seronegative.

The V call is TRBV9, the J call TRBJ2-1; D is possibly TRBD2 (5 bases). The V and J ends lost 3 bases and 6 bases respectively, with 10 bases between them. The CDR3 is made up of 13 amino acids. The germline V gene has CDR1 SGDLS and CDR2 YYNGEE. CDR3 in amino acids: CASSARTANEQFF. The DNA of the CDR3 is TGTGCCAGCAGCGCGCGGACTGCCAATGAGCAGTTCTTC.

The chain couples TRBV6-4 to TRBJ1-6; the match to TRBD1 covers 9 bases. CDR1 is MRHNA and CDR2 is SNTAGT in the germline V gene. Unmatched junction bases numbered 8, after V lost 8 bases and J lost 6 bases. This CDR3 is 15 amino acids long. CDR3 sequence reads: CASRDGQGSNSPLHF. CDR3 DNA: TGTGCCAGCCGCGACGGACAGGGGAGTAATTCACCCCTCCACTTT.

The genes are TRBV20-1 and TRBJ1-3; the D is unclear. The length of the CDR3 is 11 residues. Per germline, CDR1 DFQATT and CDR2 SNEGSKA (reference sequence). V lost 3 bases, J lost 4 bases, and 4 bases lay in between. The CDR3 protein is CSASRGNTIYF. The CDR3 coding sequence is TGCAGTGCTAGCCGGGGAAACACCATATATTTT.

This clone was picked up a small number of times. The rearrangement uses TRBV30 and TRBJ1-2; 9 nucleotides line up with TRBD1. Germline lookup yields CDR1 GTSNPN and CDR2 SVGIG (reference sequence). The CDR3 consists of 15 residues. Trimming took 0 bases from V and 7 from J; bases not matched to a gene: 9. CDR3 region: CAWSVQGAPIIGYTF. CDR3 DNA: TGTGCCTGGAGTGTACAGGGGGCGCCTATAATTGGCTACACCTTC.

The CDR3 sequence is CASSQRLAGGFSDTQYF. Here the CDR3 DNA reads TGCGCCAGCAGCCAAAGACTAGCGGGGGGCTTTTCAGATACGCAGTATTTT. The chain is built from TRBV4-1 and TRBJ2-3; 13 nucleotides align to TRBD2. V lost 2 bases and J lost 4; bases outside the gene matches: 6. The CDR3 has 17 residues. Germline V gives CDR1 MGHRA, CDR2 YSYEKL.

The chain recombines TRBV27 with TRBJ2-1; D not certain. The V end lost 8 bases, the J end lost 1 base, and 9 bases lay between the germline ends. The CDR3 is 13 residues long. Germline V gene lookup returns CDR1 MNHEY and CDR2 SMNVEV (reference sequence). The CDR3 reads CASRRASYNEQFF. The CDR3 DNA reads TGTGCCAGCCGTCGAGCTTCCTACAATGAGCAGTTCTTC.

V is TRBV5-6 and J is TRBJ1-2; D possibly corresponds to TRBD1 (6 bases). Per the germline V gene, CDR1 is SGHDT and CDR2 is YYEEEE. V lost 0 bases, J lost 3 bases, and 9 bases lay in between. The length of the CDR3 is 14 residues. The CDR3 protein is CASSLVGAYYGYTF. The CDR3 DNA sequence: TGTGCCAGCAGCTTGGTGGGGGCTTACTATGGCTACACCTTC.

V is TRBV7-9 and J is TRBJ1-5; tentatively, D is TRBD1 (5 bases). This CDR3 comprises 15 residues. Trimming shortened V by 3 bases and J by 3 bases, and 12 bases separated the two germline ends. Germline V lookup: CDR1 SEHNR, CDR2 FQNEAQ (reference sequence). The CDR3 protein is CASSFEGALNQPQHF. For the CDR3, the DNA is TGTGCCAGCAGCTTTGAAGGGGCGCTCAATCAGCCCCAGCATTTT.

A word on this clone: Here the CDR3 omits its conserved ending phenylalanine or tryptophan, so a read error is the likely source. The chain couples TRBV30 to TRBJ1-5; D perhaps matches TRBD1 (5 bases). The germline gives CDR1 GTSNPN, CDR2 SVGIG (reference sequence). The V gene lost 3 bases and the J gene lost 0 bases, with 15 bases spanning the gap. The CDR3 has 16 residues. The CDR3 protein is CAWRDQRGYSNQPQHV. As DNA, the CDR3 is TGTGCCTGGAGGGACCAAAGGGGTTATAGCAATCAGCCCCAGCATGTT.

The chain is built from TRBV6-5 and TRBJ1-1; maybe TRBD1 (5 bases). V gave up 5 bases and J gave up 4 bases, with 17 bases separating them. Germline CDR1 and CDR2: MNHEY and SVGAGI. The CDR3 has 15 residues. This CDR3 is CASSHPTGGRTEAFF. Here the CDR3 DNA reads TGTGCCAGCAGTCACCCCACGGGGGGACGCACTGAAGCTTTCTTT.

V and J are TRBV2 and TRBJ2-7, with D maybe TRBD1 (6 bases). Between the trimmed V and J ends, which lost 7 bases and 2 bases, there was a span of 9 bases. This CDR3 region has 12 residues. Germline CDR1 and CDR2: SNHLY and FYNNEI. The CDR3 DNA reads as TGTGCCAGCATAGGGGGACCCTACGAGCAGTACTTC. Translation: CASIGGPYEQYF.

The chain has TRBV6-6 and TRBJ2-2; 8 bases align to TRBD2. V was clipped by 11 bases and J by 1 base; unmatched bases: 9. Germline assignment: CDR1 MNHNY and CDR2 SVGAGI (reference sequence). The CDR3 has 15 amino acids. In nucleotides, the CDR3 is TGTGCCGCTTCCCGGGCGGGGGGGAACACCGGGGAGCTGTTTTTT. It codes for CAASRAGGNTGELFF.

The CDR3 DNA follows: TGTGCCAGCAGCTTGGGGGGCTGGGAGCAGTTCTTC. Protein sequence: CASSLGGWEQFF. The chain links TRBV5-6 to TRBJ2-1; D is possibly TRBD1 (5 bases). CDR3 length: 12 residues. In germline, CDR1 is SGHDT, CDR2 YYEEEE. The V and J ends lost 0 bases and 10 bases respectively, with 8 bases between them.

The sample holds a few counts of this clone. The gene calls are TRBV6-4 and TRBJ2-3; 8 bases fit TRBD1. Trimming removed 6 bases from V and 3 bases from J; junction bases left unmatched: 5. This CDR3 is 14 amino acids long. In germline, CDR1 is MRHNA, CDR2 SNTAGT. The CDR3 region has the DNA TGTGCCAGCAGCGTCGGACAGGGAACAGATACGCAGTATTTT. Its protein product is CASSVGQGTDTQYF.

CDR3 residues: CASSKNRVNNSPLHF. In nucleotides, the CDR3 is TGTGCCAGCAGCAAAAACAGAGTTAATAATTCACCCCTCCACTTT. The chain joins TRBV9 to TRBJ1-6; no definite D call. CDR1 is SGDLS, CDR2 YYNGEE, per germline. This CDR3 is built from 15 residues. The V end lost 4 bases, the J end lost 5 bases, and 13 bases lay between the germline ends.

A few counts support this clone. The rearrangement links TRBV5-1 to TRBJ2-2, with 7 positions matching TRBD1. CDR3 size: 16 residues. CDR1 is SGHRS, CDR2 YFSETQ, per germline. With V trimmed by 4 bases and J by 3 bases, 9 bases remained unmatched. As DNA, the CDR3 is TGCGCCAGCAGCCCCTCTTTCGACAGGGACACCGGGGAGCTGTTTTTT. It yields the protein CASSPSFDRDTGELFF.

This clone was counted a few times. The CDR3 DNA is TGTGCCAGCAGCTTGGTTGCAGGGAGGATTTTCTATGGCTACACCTTC. It translates to CASSLVAGRIFYGYTF. The chain carries TRBV5-6 and TRBJ1-2; D may be TRBD1 (5 bases). Germline V gene data show CDR1 as SGHDT and CDR2 as YYEEEE. The ends were cut back, 0 bases at V and 4 bases at J, with 16 bases in the middle. This CDR3 has 16 amino acids.

J is TRBJ1-1 and V is TRBV5-1, with 7 bases aligning to TRBD1. CDR3 size: 13 residues. Unmatched junction bases numbered 5, after V lost 8 bases and J lost 1 base. CDR1 and CDR2 (germline): SGHRS, YFSETQ. The CDR3 bases are TGCGCCAGTAGGGGGCGGGGGAACACTGAAGCTTTCTTT. As protein: CASRGRGNTEAFF.

The table lists this clone with a count of one. This chain links TRBV2 with TRBJ1-4; D is unclear. Germline CDR1 reads SNHLY; CDR2 reads FYNNEI. The ends were cut back, 9 bases at V and 6 bases at J, with 17 bases in the middle. The CDR3 has 14 residues. The CDR3 DNA follows: TGTGCCAGTAAACGGTGGGCCCGTGATGAAAAACTGTTTTTT. Its protein product is CASKRWARDEKLFF.

This clone was observed a single time. The CDR3 coding sequence is TGTGCCAGCAGCTTAAGCGGGGCAGGGGACGGCTTCTATGGCTACACCTTC. This sequence encodes CASSLSGAGDGFYGYTF. The chain combines TRBV7-8 with TRBJ1-2, with D perhaps matching TRBD1 (6 bases). The CDR3 sequence is 17 residues long. The germline gives CDR1 SGHVS, CDR2 FQNEAQ. V was clipped by 2 bases and J by 4 bases, with 20 bases between them.